This T cell receptor (beta chain) was identified during a study of early T cells in non-severe SARS-CoV-2 infection. Overall study context: The authors sequenced bulk RNA from unsorted whole blood, leaving chains unpaired.

Molecules of cDNA were individually given unique molecular identifiers that were attached to them. Each CDR3 protein is one row after TCRdb ran MiXCR on the 5' RACE reads. The table includes fewer than 85,000 distinct CDR3 sequences, approximately 13% detected once. V lost 5 bases to trimming and J lost 0 bases, with 9 bases between them. There are 14 residues in the CDR3. This clonotype was sampled from an adult who was a healthcare worker with PCR-confirmed SARS-CoV-2 infection or an uninfected control (not recorded which). The specimen was whole blood. This rearrangement joins TRBV12-3 or TRBV12-4 to TRBJ2-3; weak D call: TRBD2 (6 bases). The CDR3 loop reads CASSPSGSTDTQYF. CDR3 DNA: TGTGCCAGCAGTCCCAGCGGGAGCACAGATACGCAGTATTTT.